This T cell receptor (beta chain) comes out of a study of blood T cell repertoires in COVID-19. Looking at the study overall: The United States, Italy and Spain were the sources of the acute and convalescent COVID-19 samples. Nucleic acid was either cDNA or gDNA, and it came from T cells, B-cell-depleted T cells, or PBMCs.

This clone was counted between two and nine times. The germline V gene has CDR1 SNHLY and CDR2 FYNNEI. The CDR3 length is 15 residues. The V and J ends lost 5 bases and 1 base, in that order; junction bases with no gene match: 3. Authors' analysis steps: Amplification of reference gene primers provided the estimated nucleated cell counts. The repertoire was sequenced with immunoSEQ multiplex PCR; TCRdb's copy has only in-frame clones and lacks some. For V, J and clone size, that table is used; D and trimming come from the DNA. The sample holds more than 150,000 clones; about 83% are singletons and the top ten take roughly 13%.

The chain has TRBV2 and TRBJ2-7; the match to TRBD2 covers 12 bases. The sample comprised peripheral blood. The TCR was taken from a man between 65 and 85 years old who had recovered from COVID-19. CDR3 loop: CASSKTSGGSYEQYF. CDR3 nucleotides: TGTGCCAGCAGTAAGACTAGCGGGGGATCCTACGAGCAGTACTTC.